Following are 7 T cell receptor beta chains from one sample sequenced in a study of blood T cell repertoires in COVID-19. Profiling relied on immunoSEQ multiplex PCR, and the TCRdb table lists in-frame clones only, not all of them. The sample lists approximately 290,000 clones, under 90% occurring once. The sample consisted of peripheral blood. The receptors here all came from a woman younger than 45 with COVID-19, enrolled during active disease.

The chain employs TRBV6-5 and TRBJ1-4; D uncertain. Germline CDR1 reads MNHEY; CDR2 reads SVGAGI. The CDR3 sequence is 13 residues long. V was shortened by 2 bases and J by 8 bases, with 9 bases between the two germline ends. The CDR3 region is CASSYVQAEKLFF. The CDR3 DNA sequence: TGTGCCAGCAGTTACGTCCAGGCCGAAAAACTGTTTTTT.

The chain carries TRBV5-4 and TRBJ2-2, with 11 bases that match TRBD2. There are 15 residues in the CDR3. With V trimmed by 4 bases and J by 4 bases, 3 bases remained unmatched. Per the germline V gene, CDR1 is SGHNT and CDR2 is YYREEE (reference sequence). CDR3: CASSVAGGPTGELFF. The CDR3 region has the DNA TGTGCCAGCAGCGTAGCGGGGGGGCCCACCGGGGAGCTGTTTTTT.

This chain links TRBV6-6 with TRBJ1-2; possibly TRBD1 for D (5 bases). The CDR3 is 14 amino acids. The V gene's germline CDR1 is MNHNY and CDR2 SVGAGI (reference sequence). Trimming removed 6 bases at V and 0 bases at J, with 11 bases between. CDR3 bases: TGTGCCAGCAGGCGACAGACTACTAACTATGGCTACACCTTC. Its translation: CASRRQTTNYGYTF.

The V call is TRBV2, the J call TRBJ2-7; D is ambiguous. Germline V CDR1 and CDR2: SNHLY, FYNNEI. V was shortened by 6 bases and J by 2 bases, with 14 bases between the two germline ends. This CDR3 region has 14 residues. The CDR3 DNA is TGTGCCAGCAGCAGGTCAACCACCACCTACGAGCAGTACTTC. This encodes CASSRSTTTYEQYF.

The chain couples TRBV4-1 to TRBJ2-5; 9 positions agree with TRBD2. J gave up 5 bases and V 0 bases, and 16 bases lay outside the gene matches. The CDR3 is 19 residues long. The germline gives CDR1 MGHRA, CDR2 YSYEKL. The CDR3 spells CASSQERSAGGPQVETQYF. The CDR3 region has the DNA TGCGCCAGCAGCCAAGAAAGGAGTGCGGGGGGGCCGCAGGTGGAGACCCAGTACTTC.

The rearrangement joins TRBV5-1 to TRBJ2-2, with TRBD2 matching 7 bases. CDR3 length equals 15 residues. CDR1 is SGHRS and CDR2 is YFSETQ in the germline V gene. After removal of 3 bases from V and 5 bases from J, the junction contained 7 bases not matched to a gene. CDR3 amino acids: CASSSSGPGTGELFF. For the CDR3, the DNA is TGCGCCAGCAGCTCTAGCGGCCCGGGGACCGGGGAGCTGTTTTTT.

This clone has only one observation. The J gene is TRBJ1-2, the V gene TRBV6-5; D is undetermined. Between the trimmed V and J ends, which lost 2 bases and 7 bases, there was a span of 8 bases. Germline CDR1 reads MNHEY; CDR2 reads SVGAGI. This CDR3 comprises 12 residues. The CDR3 region is CASSYGTGGYTF. In DNA, the CDR3 is TGTGCCAGCAGTTACGGCACGGGTGGCTACACCTTC.